This T cell receptor (beta chain) was documented in a study of Tregs in tolerant kidney transplant recipients. The J segment lost 1 base and the V segment lost 5 bases, leaving 5 bases of the junction unmatched. Germline V lookup: CDR1 LNHNV, CDR2 YYDKDF (reference sequence). The CDR3 length is 17 residues. Study-wide results and caveats: The most relevant donor-specific Treg TCRbeta repertoire apparently came from expansion with activated donor B cells. Biological reproducibility was not directly addressed, but technical replication error appeared minimal.

As regards this clone: Its antigen is unidentified.

Unstimulated Tregs (CD4+CD25+CD127-) and CD4+CD25- non-Tregs were sorted from PBMCs. Sequenced by immunoSEQ multiplex PCR; TCRdb stores in-frame clones only, minus some. The sample yields some 90,000 clones, approximately 94% seen once. J is TRBJ2-6 and V is TRBV15, with 10 bases that match TRBD1. Sequenced material: CD8+ T cells from blood. This TCR was sampled from a human donor in good health. This CDR3 is CATSGGDRGSGANVLTF. As DNA, the CDR3 is TGTGCCACCAGCGGGGGGGACAGGGGTTCTGGGGCCAACGTCCTGACTTTC.